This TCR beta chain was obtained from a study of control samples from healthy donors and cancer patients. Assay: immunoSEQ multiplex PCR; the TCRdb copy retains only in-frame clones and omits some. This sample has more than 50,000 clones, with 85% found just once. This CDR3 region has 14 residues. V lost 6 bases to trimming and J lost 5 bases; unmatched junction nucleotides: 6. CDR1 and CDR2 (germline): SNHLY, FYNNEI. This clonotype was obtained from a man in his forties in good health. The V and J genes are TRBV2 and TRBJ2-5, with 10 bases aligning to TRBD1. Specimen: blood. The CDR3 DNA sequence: TGTGCCAGCAGAGACAGGGGGCGAGGGGAGACCCAGTACTTC. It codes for CASRDRGRGETQYF.